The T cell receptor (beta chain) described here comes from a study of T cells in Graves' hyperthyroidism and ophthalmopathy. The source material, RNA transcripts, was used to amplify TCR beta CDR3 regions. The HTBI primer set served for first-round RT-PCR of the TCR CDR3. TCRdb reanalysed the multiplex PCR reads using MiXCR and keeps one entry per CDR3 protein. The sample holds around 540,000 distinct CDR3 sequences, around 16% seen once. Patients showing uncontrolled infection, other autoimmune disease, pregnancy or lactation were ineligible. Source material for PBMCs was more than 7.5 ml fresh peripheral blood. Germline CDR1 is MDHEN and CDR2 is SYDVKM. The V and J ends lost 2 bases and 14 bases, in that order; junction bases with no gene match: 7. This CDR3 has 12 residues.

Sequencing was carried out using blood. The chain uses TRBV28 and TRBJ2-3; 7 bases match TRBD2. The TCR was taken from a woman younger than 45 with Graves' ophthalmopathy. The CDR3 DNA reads TGTGCCAGCAGTTTAGAGGGAGGGCCCCTGTATTTT. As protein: CASSLEGGPLYF.